A selection of T cell receptor beta chains follows, all from one sample in a study of cytomegalovirus exposure and HLA in healthy donors. Profiled with immunoSEQ multiplex PCR; TCRdb holds only in-frame clones, not every one. This sample has about 140,000 clones, with roughly four fifths found just once. The sequenced sample was PBMCs. These TCRs come from a woman in her forties or fifties in good health and CMV-seropositive. Both conserved end residues are part of each CDR3. The order of the fields is V gene, D gene, clone size, J gene, CDR3 protein, CDR3 DNA. D genes are given only for firm matches. Part of the rows lack a size; the others show once, few, many or a class for expanded clones.

V: TRBV15; D: NA; size: NA; J: TRBJ2-2; CDR3: CATSRGYRTELINTGELFF; DNA: TGTGCCACCAGCAGAGGATACCGTACCGAACTAATTAACACCGGGGAGCTGTTTTTT
V: TRBV5-6; D: NA; size: NA; J: TRBJ2-1; CDR3: CASSFGAQGYNEQFF; DNA: TGTGCCAGCAGCTTTGGAGCCCAGGGCTACAATGAGCAGTTCTTC
V: TRBV6-5; D: NA; size: few; J: TRBJ1-1; CDR3: CASSYSGSRMAFF; DNA: TGTGCCAGCAGTTACAGCGGCTCGAGGATGGCTTTCTTT
V: TRBV4-3; D: NA; size: NA; J: TRBJ1-6; CDR3: CASSQSPGSSSPLHF; DNA: TGCGCCAGCAGCCAATCCCCTGGGAGTAGTTCACCCCTCCACTTT
V: TRBV7-2; D: TRBD1; size: NA; J: TRBJ1-5; CDR3: CASSLDRASNQPQHF; DNA: TGTGCCAGCAGCTTGGACAGGGCAAGCAATCAGCCCCAGCATTTT
V: TRBV21-1; D: NA; size: NA; J: TRBJ1-5; CDR3: CASSSRDQPQHF; DNA: TGTGCCAGCAGCTCCAGGGATCAGCCCCAGCATTTT
V: TRBV11-2; D: NA; size: NA; J: TRBJ1-6; CDR3: CASSLSSWNSPLHF; DNA: TGTGCCAGCAGCTTGAGCTCCTGGAATTCACCCCTCCACTTT
V: TRBV9; D: TRBD1; size: NA; J: TRBJ1-1; CDR3: CASSARQGSFRTEAFF; DNA: TGTGCCAGCAGCGCCCGACAGGGGAGTTTTCGGACTGAAGCTTTCTTT
V: TRBV28; D: TRBD2; size: NA; J: TRBJ2-5; CDR3: CASRSPPGGGTQETQYF; DNA: TGTGCCAGCAGGTCCCCCCCGGGCGGGGGGACCCAAGAGACCCAGTACTTC
V: TRBV7-3; D: NA; size: NA; J: TRBJ2-7; CDR3: CASSPSRGATYEQYF; DNA: TGTGCCAGCAGCCCCAGTCGGGGGGCTACATACGAGCAGTACTTC
V: TRBV5-1; D: NA; size: few; J: TRBJ1-1; CDR3: CASSTGQPGRNTEAFF; DNA: TGCGCCAGCAGCACCGGACAGCCCGGACGGAACACTGAAGCTTTCTTT
V: TRBV9; D: TRBD1; size: NA; J: TRBJ2-7; CDR3: CASSVATTGGYEQYF; DNA: TGTGCCAGCAGCGTAGCTACGACAGGGGGCTACGAGCAGTACTTC
V: TRBV6-1; D: TRBD1; size: NA; J: TRBJ1-6; CDR3: CASRDTGTGNSPLHF; DNA: TGTGCCAGCAGAGACACCGGGACAGGGAATTCACCCCTCCACTTT
V: TRBV4-2; D: TRBD2; size: NA; J: TRBJ2-5; CDR3: CASSQGTSEGTQYF; DNA: TGTGCCAGCAGCCAGGGGACTAGCGAGGGGACCCAGTACTTC
V: TRBV6-6; D: NA; size: NA; J: TRBJ1-5; CDR3: CASTQAPDYQPQHF; DNA: TGTGCCAGCACCCAGGCCCCGGATTATCAGCCCCAGCATTTT
V: TRBV19; D: TRBD1; size: NA; J: TRBJ2-2; CDR3: CASSFGQANTGELFF; DNA: TGTGCCAGTAGTTTCGGACAGGCCAACACCGGGGAGCTGTTTTTT
V: TRBV9; D: NA; size: NA; J: TRBJ1-2; CDR3: CASSDWGGGGYTF; DNA: TGTGCCAGCAGCGATTGGGGGGGCGGTGGCTACACCTTC
V: TRBV9; D: NA; size: few; J: TRBJ2-7; CDR3: CASSAGDYEQYF; DNA: TGTGCCAGCAGCGCCGGAGATTACGAGCAGTACTTC
V: TRBV4-2; D: TRBD2; size: few; J: TRBJ2-5; CDR3: CASSQESGGWEETQYF; DNA: TGTGCCAGCAGCCAAGAGAGCGGGGGATGGGAAGAGACCCAGTACTTC
V: TRBV19; D: NA; size: NA; J: TRBJ1-4; CDR3: CASSITGPGGLNEKLFF; DNA: TGTGCCAGTAGTATTACCGGGCCCGGAGGTCTTAATGAAAAACTGTTTTTT
V: TRBV6-5; D: TRBD2; size: NA; J: TRBJ2-1; CDR3: CASMPAGNEQFF; DNA: TGTGCCAGCATGCCAGCGGGAAATGAGCAGTTCTTC
V: TRBV10-3; D: TRBD1; size: NA; J: TRBJ1-2; CDR3: CAITEKDRVGGYTF; DNA: TGTGCCATCACCGAGAAAGACAGGGTGGGTGGCTACACCTTC
V: TRBV5-1; D: NA; size: few; J: TRBJ1-1; CDR3: CASSFSPRGNTEAFF; DNA: TGCGCCAGCAGCTTTTCTCCCAGGGGGAACACTGAAGCTTTCTTT
V: TRBV29-1; D: TRBD1; size: NA; J: TRBJ1-1; CDR3: CSANRGPEAFF; DNA: TGCAGCGCGAACAGGGGACCTGAAGCTTTCTTT
V: TRBV2; D: NA; size: once; J: TRBJ1-1; CDR3: CASKRTANTEAFF; DNA: TGTGCCAGCAAAAGGACAGCGAACACTGAAGCTTTCTTT
V: TRBV4-3; D: NA; size: NA; J: TRBJ1-2; CDR3: CASSQAGISSGYTF; DNA: TGCGCCAGCAGCCAAGCCGGGATATCTTCGGGCTACACCTTC
V: TRBV29-1; D: NA; size: NA; J: TRBJ1-1; CDR3: CRALEHSFSEAFF; DNA: TGCAGGGCATTGGAGCATTCCTTTTCTGAAGCTTTCTTT
V: TRBV7-9; D: NA; size: NA; J: TRBJ1-1; CDR3: CASSLLTARLAEAFF; DNA: TGTGCCAGCAGCTTACTAACGGCTAGACTCGCTGAAGCTTTCTTT
V: TRBV6-5; D: TRBD1; size: few; J: TRBJ1-1; CDR3: CASRRRTGGSTEAFF; DNA: TGTGCCAGCAGGCGTCGGACAGGGGGTTCCACTGAAGCTTTCTTT
V: TRBV15; D: NA; size: NA; J: TRBJ2-3; CDR3: CATSRDGRGNTDTQYF; DNA: TGTGCCACCAGCAGAGATGGCAGGGGAAACACAGATACGCAGTATTTT
V: TRBV5-1; D: TRBD1; size: NA; J: TRBJ1-1; CDR3: CASSIDRVGNTEAFF; DNA: TGCGCCAGCAGCATCGACAGGGTTGGGAACACTGAAGCTTTCTTT